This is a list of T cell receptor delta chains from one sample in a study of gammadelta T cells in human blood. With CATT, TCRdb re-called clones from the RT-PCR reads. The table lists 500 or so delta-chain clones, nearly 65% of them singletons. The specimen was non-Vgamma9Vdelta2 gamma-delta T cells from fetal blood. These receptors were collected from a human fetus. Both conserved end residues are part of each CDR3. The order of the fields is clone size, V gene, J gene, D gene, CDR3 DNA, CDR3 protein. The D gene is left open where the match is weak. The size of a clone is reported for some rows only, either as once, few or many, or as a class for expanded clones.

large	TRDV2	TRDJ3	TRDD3	TGTGCCTGTGACCCTACTGGGGGCCCCTGGGACACCCGACAGATGTTTTTC	CACDPTGGPWDTRQMFF
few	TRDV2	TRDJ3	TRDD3	TGTGCCTGTGACACCGGGGATACCTGGGACACCCGACAGATGTTTTTC	CACDTGDTWDTRQMFF
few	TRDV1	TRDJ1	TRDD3	TGTGCTCTTGGGTCCCTACTGGGGGAGCGGCTCATCTTT	CALGSLLGERLIF
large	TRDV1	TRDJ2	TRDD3	TGTGCTCTTGGGAAAGGTTGGGGGATACCCATTTTGACAGCACAACTCTTCTTT	CALGKGWGIPILTAQLFF
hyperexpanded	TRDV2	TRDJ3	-	TGTGCCTGTGACACGGGATACTGGGACACCCGACAGATGTTTTTC	CACDTGYWDTRQMFF
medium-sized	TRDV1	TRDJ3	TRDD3	TGTGCTCTTGGGGAAAGGATTGGGGGATACTCCTGGGACACCCGACAGATGTTTTTC	CALGERIGGYSWDTRQMFF
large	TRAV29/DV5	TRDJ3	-	TGTGCAGCAAGCGCGAGGGGAGGATCCTGGGACACCCGACAGATGTTTTTC	CAASARGGSWDTRQMFF
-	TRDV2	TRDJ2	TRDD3	TGTGCCTGTGACTGGGGGACCTGGGCTTTGACAGCACAACTCTTCTTT	CACDWGTWALTAQLFF
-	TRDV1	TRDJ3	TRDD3	TGTGCTCTTGGGAACCGTCGGGGATATTGGGACACCCGACAGATGTTTTTC	CALGNRRGYWDTRQMFF
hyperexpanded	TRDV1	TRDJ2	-	TGTGCTCTTGGGGAACGCCGCTTGGGGACAGCACAACTCTTCTTT	CALGERRLGTAQLFF
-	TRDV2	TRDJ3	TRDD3	TGTGCCTGTGACAAGTACTGGGGGAGCTCCTGGGACACCCGACAGATGTTTTTC	CACDKYWGSSWDTRQMFF
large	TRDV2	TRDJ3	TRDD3	TGTGCCTGTGACACCTGGGGGAAAGGCTCCTGGGACACCCGACAGATGTTTTTC	CACDTWGKGSWDTRQMFF
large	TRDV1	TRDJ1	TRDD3	TGTGCTCTTGGGGAACTGGGGGATTTGTACACCGATAAACTCATCTTT	CALGELGDLYTDKLIF
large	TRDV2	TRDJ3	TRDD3	TGTGCCTGTGACCCAAAGTACTGGGGGTTCAAAGCCTGGGACACCCGACAGATGTTTTTC	CACDPKYWGFKAWDTRQMFF